This T cell receptor (beta chain) was obtained from a study of blood T cells in healthy people across ages. Findings and caveats of the study: Versus aged donors, long-lived donors had higher diversity and more naive CD4+ cells.

The CDR3 extends over 11 amino acids. The germline V gene has CDR1 MGHDK and CDR2 SYGVNS. Trimming pared 1 base from V and 5 bases from J, leaving 3 bases between. Primers used in a second PCR of roughly 6 to 11 cycles were a sample-barcoded 5' primer and a J-beta primer mix. TCRdb used MiXCR to reprocess the 5' RACE reads, holding one entry per CDR3 protein. The sample lists 850,000 to 1,300,000 distinct CDR3 sequences; less than 50% were seen once. Notes on this clonotype: The antigen is unknown.

Donors each provided around 9 milliliters of peripheral blood. Sequenced: blood. The clonotype comes from a woman in her sixties in good health. The chain has TRBV25-1 and TRBJ2-7, with no clear D. The CDR3 protein is CASSEWDEQYF. CDR3 nucleotides: TGTGCCAGCAGTGAATGGGACGAGCAGTACTTC.